The present TCR beta chain was sequenced within a study of T cells in localized non-small cell lung cancer. Overall study results and limits: Uninvolved adjacent lung had more T cell clonality than any other tissue, topping tumor.

By share, this clone ranks as medium-sized. The antigen is unknown. Germline CDR1 reads SGDLS; CDR2 reads YYNGEE. Trimming took 3 bases from V and 1 from J, leaving 9 bases between them. The CDR3 runs to 14 residues. Produced via immunoSEQ multiplex PCR; TCRdb's table is partial and in-frame only. The sample has about 82,000 clones, over 60% seen once. The source was PBMCs, collected before any cancer treatment. The origin of this receptor is a man between 40 and 69 years old with stage II squamous cell lung carcinoma. This rearrangement joins TRBV9 to TRBJ2-3; D gene uncertain. The CDR3 DNA sequence: TGTGCCAGCAGCGAGTACCCGCGCACAGATACGCAGTATTTT. Protein: CASSEYPRTDTQYF.